This T cell receptor beta chain was observed in a study of beta chain features in type 1 diabetes. Across the whole study: The patients were much like the healthy donors in age, gender and cell yields. In all, approximately 100,000,000 sorted cells from all samples were analyzed. Study-level results: Type 1 diabetes patients had TCRB CDR3s that were shorter (moderately but significantly so) in all four CD4+ subsets.

CD45RO/CCR7/CD25/CD127/CD95/CD27 staining was used to isolate CD4+ naive, central memory, regulatory and stem cell-like memory cells by sorting. All of the isolated RNA was reverse transcribed, so expressed TCRB transcripts were sequenced. Using immunoSEQ multiplex PCR, the repertoire was profiled, and TCRdb retains in-frame clones only, with some absent. This table holds over 55,000 clones, approximately 52% found once. Germline V gives CDR1 SGHTA, CDR2 FQGTGA. J gave up 9 bases and V 4 bases, and 10 bases lay outside the gene matches. The CDR3 extends over 16 amino acids. As regards this clone: What it recognizes is unknown.

This sequence joins TRBV7-3 and TRBJ2-1; 12 nucleotides match TRBD1. The sequence was obtained from a woman aged 40 to 50 with type 1 diabetes. Specimen: Tregs from blood. CDR3 sequence (DNA): TGTGCCAGCAGCTCCAACCCCGGGACAGGGGGCACTGAGCAGTTCTTC. Translated, it gives CASSSNPGTGGTEQFF.